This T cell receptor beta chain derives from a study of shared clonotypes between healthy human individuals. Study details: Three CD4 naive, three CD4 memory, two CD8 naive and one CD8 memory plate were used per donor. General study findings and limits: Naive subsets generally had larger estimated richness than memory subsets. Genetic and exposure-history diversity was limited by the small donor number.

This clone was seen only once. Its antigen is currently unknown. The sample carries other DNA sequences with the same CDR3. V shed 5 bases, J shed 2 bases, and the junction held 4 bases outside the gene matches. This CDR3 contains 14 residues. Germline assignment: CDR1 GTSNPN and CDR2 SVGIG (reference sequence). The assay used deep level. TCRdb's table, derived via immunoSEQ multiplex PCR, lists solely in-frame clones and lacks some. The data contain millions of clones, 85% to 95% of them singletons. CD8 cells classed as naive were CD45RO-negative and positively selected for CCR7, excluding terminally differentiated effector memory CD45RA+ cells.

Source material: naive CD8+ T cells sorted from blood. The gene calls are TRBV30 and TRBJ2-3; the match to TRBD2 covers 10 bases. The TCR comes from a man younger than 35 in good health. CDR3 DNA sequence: TGTGCCTGGGGTGGACTAGCGGCCACAGATACGCAGTATTTT. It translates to CAWGGLAATDTQYF.